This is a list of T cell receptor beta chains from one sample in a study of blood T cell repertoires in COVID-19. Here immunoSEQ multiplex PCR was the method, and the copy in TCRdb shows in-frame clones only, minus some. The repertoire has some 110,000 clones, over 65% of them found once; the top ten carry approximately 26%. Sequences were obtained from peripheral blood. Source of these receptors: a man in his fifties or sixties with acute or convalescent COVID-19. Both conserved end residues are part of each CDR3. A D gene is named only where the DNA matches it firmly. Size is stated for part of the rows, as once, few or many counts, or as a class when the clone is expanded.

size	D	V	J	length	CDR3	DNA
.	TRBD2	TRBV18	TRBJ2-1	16	CASSPGTSGRVNEQFF	TGTGCCAGCTCACCCGGGACTAGCGGGAGAGTGAATGAGCAGTTCTTC
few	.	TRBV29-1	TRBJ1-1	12	CSVESTDTEAFF	TGCAGCGTTGAAAGTACGGACACTGAAGCTTTCTTT
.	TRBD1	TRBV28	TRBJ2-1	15	CASRRTTGNHNEQFF	TGTGCCAGCAGACGGACGACAGGGAACCACAATGAGCAGTTCTTC
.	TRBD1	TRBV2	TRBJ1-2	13	CASDRDRPYGYTF	TGTGCCAGCGACCGGGACAGGCCCTATGGCTACACCTTC
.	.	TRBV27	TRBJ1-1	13	CASSLGGGTEAFF	TGTGCCAGCAGTTTAGGGGGAGGTACTGAAGCTTTCTTT
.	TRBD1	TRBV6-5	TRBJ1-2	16	CASSYWGTGDYYGYTF	TGTGCCAGCAGTTACTGGGGGACAGGAGATTACTATGGCTACACCTTC
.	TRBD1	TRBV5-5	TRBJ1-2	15	CASSLVPSTGEGYTF	TGTGCCAGCAGCTTGGTACCCTCGACAGGGGAGGGCTACACCTTC
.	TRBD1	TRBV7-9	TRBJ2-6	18	CASSFPGHPQGAFNVLTF	TGTGCCAGCAGCTTCCCGGGACACCCTCAGGGGGCCTTCAACGTCCTGACTTTC
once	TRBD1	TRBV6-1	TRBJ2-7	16	CASSEYIRGPSGEQYF	TGTGCCAGCAGTGAGTATATTAGGGGGCCCTCGGGCGAGCAGTACTTC
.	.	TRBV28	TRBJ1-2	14	CASFTGTANYGYTF	TGTGCCAGTTTCACAGGGACCGCTAACTATGGCTACACCTTC
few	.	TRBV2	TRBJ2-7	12	CASSVDSLEQYF	TGTGCCAGCAGTGTGGACTCGCTAGAGCAGTACTTC
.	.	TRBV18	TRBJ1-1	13	CASSPRREDEAFF	TGTGCCAGCTCACCACGCCGAGAAGATGAAGCTTTCTTT
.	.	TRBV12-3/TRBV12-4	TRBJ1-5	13	CASRQTINQPQHF	TGTGCCAGCAGACAGACGATAAATCAGCCCCAGCATTTT
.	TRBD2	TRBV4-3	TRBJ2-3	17	CASSAQSGRISTDTQYF	TGCGCCAGCAGCGCCCAGAGCGGGAGGATAAGCACAGATACGCAGTATTTT
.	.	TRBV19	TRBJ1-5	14	CASSIEWRDQPQHF	TGTGCCAGTAGTATTGAGTGGCGGGATCAGCCCCAGCATTTT
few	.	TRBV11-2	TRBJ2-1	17	CASSSHRVADSTNEQFF	TGTGCCAGCAGCTCCCATCGGGTGGCGGACTCAACCAATGAGCAGTTCTTC